These 11 T cell receptor beta chains were sequenced from one sample in a study of identical twins. MiXCR was run by TCRdb on the 5' RACE reads, yielding one entry per CDR3 protein. The sample holds 470,000 or so distinct CDR3 sequences, 20% to 25% seen once. This same sample was also part of a study on T cells expressing NK-cell markers.

Sequenced: CD4+ T cells sorted from blood. These receptors all stem from a woman under 30 in good health.

This clonotype has just a few counts. This rearrangement joins TRBV6-1 to TRBJ2-7, with 9 bases fitting TRBD1. V lost 8 bases, J lost 6 bases, and 8 bases stayed unmatched. Germline CDR1 and CDR2: MNHNS and SASEGT. CDR3 length: 13 residues. CDR3 sequence: CASGGQGLSEQYF. The CDR3 nucleotides are TGTGCCAGCGGGGGACAGGGTTTGAGCGAGCAGTACTTC.

The CDR3 DNA reads as TGCGCCAGCAGCCATCGGACTGGTAACACCGGGGAGCTGTTTTTT. It encodes CASSHRTGNTGELFF. The gene calls are TRBV5-1 and TRBJ2-2; weak D call: TRBD2 (5 bases). The ends were cut back, 4 bases at V and 2 bases at J, with 12 bases in the middle. The CDR3 is 15 amino acids. The germline V gene encodes CDR1 SGHRS and CDR2 YFSETQ.

This chain joins TRBV7-9 and TRBJ2-7; 10 positions match TRBD2. Germline trimming cut 1 base from V and 3 bases from J; bases unmatched to any gene: 3. This CDR3 is built from 15 residues. CDR1 and CDR2 (germline): SEHNR, FQNEAQ (reference sequence). The CDR3 spells CASSLGTSGGYEQYF. The CDR3 DNA is TGTGCCAGCAGCTTAGGGACTAGCGGTGGCTACGAGCAGTACTTC.

This sequence joins TRBV20-1 and TRBJ1-2; a weak D match, TRBD1 (6 bases). Germline CDR1 reads DFQATT; CDR2 reads SNEGSKA (reference sequence). This CDR3 is 13 amino acids long. V dropped 5 bases and J dropped 6 bases, with 16 bases sitting between them. The CDR3 DNA is TGCAGTGCTGCGACAGGCTCCTTAGATGGCTACACCTTC. This gives the protein CSAATGSLDGYTF.

The gene calls are TRBV6-5 and TRBJ2-1; no firm D call. CDR1 and CDR2 (germline): MNHEY, SVGAGI. V was clipped by 4 bases and J by 2 bases, with 12 bases between them. There are 15 residues in the CDR3. The CDR3 protein is CASSSRPDPYNEQFF. Here the CDR3 DNA reads TGTGCCAGCAGTTCCCGACCCGACCCCTACAATGAGCAGTTCTTC.

The sample holds a few counts of this clonotype. The rearrangement links TRBV7-2 to TRBJ2-1; D is perhaps TRBD1 (6 bases). The germline V and J ends were trimmed by 1 base and 10 bases, with 11 bases remaining between them. CDR3 length: 13 residues. Germline V CDR1 and CDR2: SGHTA, FQGNSA. CDR3 in DNA: TGTGCCAGCAGCTTAGGATCAGGGGAGGAGCAGTTCTTC. This encodes CASSLGSGEEQFF.

The J gene is TRBJ2-5, the V gene TRBV7-3, with 10 bases identical to TRBD1. Germline CDR1 and CDR2: SGHTA and FQGTGA. After removal of 2 bases from V and 0 bases from J, the junction contained 6 bases not matched to a gene. This CDR3 is built from 17 residues. The CDR3 sequence: CASSLSGTGDHQETQYF. The DNA of the CDR3 is TGTGCCAGCAGCTTATCGGGGACAGGGGACCACCAAGAGACCCAGTACTTC.

In its sample, this clonotype was seen a few times. The chain has TRBV20-1 and TRBJ2-1; tentative D call: TRBD1 (7 bases). The CDR3 has 17 amino acids. The V gene lost 4 bases and the J gene lost 1 base, with 20 bases spanning the gap. Germline V lookup: CDR1 DFQATT, CDR2 SNEGSKA (reference sequence). The DNA of the CDR3 is TGCAGTGCTATTTATCCAGGGGGGAAGGGTTCCTACAATGAGCAGTTCTTC. Its protein is CSAIYPGGKGSYNEQFF.

The rearrangement joins TRBV29-1 to TRBJ2-1, with 7 bases lining up with TRBD2. This CDR3 has 14 amino acids. CDR1 and CDR2 from the germline V gene are SQVTM and ANQGSEA. CDR3 coding DNA: TGCAGTACTGTAGCGGGCGTAAGGTACAATGAGCAGTTCTTC. Its protein product is CSTVAGVRYNEQFF.

The chain recombines TRBV6-5 with TRBJ2-2; D gene uncertain. Trimming shortened V by 3 bases and J by 7 bases, and 6 bases separated the two germline ends. CDR1 and CDR2 (germline): MNHEY, SVGAGI. The CDR3 is made up of 12 amino acids. The CDR3 sequence: CASSYRNGELFF. The CDR3 nucleotides are TGTGCCAGCAGTTATAGAAACGGGGAGCTGTTTTTT.

The table lists this clonotype with a few counts. The chain couples TRBV12-3 or TRBV12-4 to TRBJ1-2, with 9 nucleotides matching TRBD1. V gave up 7 bases and J gave up 5 bases; unmatched junction bases: 8. The CDR3 runs 14 residues. Here the CDR3 DNA reads TGTGCCAGCACACAGGGACAGGGAGTTTATGGCTACACCTTC. As protein: CASTQGQGVYGYTF.